This record looks at one T cell receptor (beta chain) sequence and its context. This entry comes from a study of blood T cell repertoires in COVID-19. Looking at the study overall: COVID-19 samples collected from the United States, Italy and Spain covered acute and convalescent phases. In each case, the material was cDNA or gDNA derived from T cells, B-cell-depleted T cells, or PBMCs.

The CDR3 sequence is 14 residues long. From germline, CDR1 is MNHEY and CDR2 SVGEGT. V shed 5 bases and J 4 bases; nucleotides not matched to a gene: 7. As processed by the authors: Reference gene primer amplification yielded estimated nucleated cell counts. Sequencing was performed with immunoSEQ multiplex PCR; in TCRdb, only in-frame clones are kept and a portion is missing. The V and J calls and clone size are taken from that table; D and trimming were inferred from the DNA. The repertoire includes about 91,000 clones, approximately 90% of them detected once, and 4.8% sits in the top ten. The sequenced material came from peripheral blood. The receptor was isolated from a woman of 80 years or more with active COVID-19. This chain uses TRBV6-2 or TRBV6-3 with TRBJ1-2; 7 bases align to TRBD1. CDR3 region: CASSDAGTAYGYTF. The CDR3 region has the DNA TGTGCCAGCAGTGACGCAGGGACAGCCTATGGCTACACCTTC.